One sample yielded the 20 T cell receptor beta chains listed below, sequenced in a study of blood T cell repertoires in COVID-19. Only in-frame clones appear in the TCRdb table, and some are missing; sequencing was by immunoSEQ multiplex PCR. In the table there are under 300,000 clones, 85% to 90% of which are singletons. Sequencing input: peripheral blood. The source of these receptors is a woman in her forties with acute or convalescent COVID-19.

The DNA of the CDR3 is TGCGCCAGCAGCCTAGGGAGGGGGTCCTCAGGGGGCTACACCTTC. Amino acid sequence: CASSLGRGSSGGYTF. The chain joins TRBV4-1 to TRBJ1-2, with D possibly being TRBD1 (6 bases). Trimming stripped 4 bases from V and 8 bases from J, with 20 bases between. The CDR3 covers 15 residues. Per germline, CDR1 MGHRA and CDR2 YSYEKL.

The rearrangement uses TRBV6-5 and TRBJ2-3; weak D call: TRBD2 (6 bases). This CDR3 has 14 amino acids. V was clipped by 6 bases and J by 0 bases, with 10 bases between them. The V gene's germline CDR1 is MNHEY and CDR2 SVGAGI. The CDR3 region has the DNA TGTGCCAGCAGCCGCGGGGTTAGCACAGATACGCAGTATTTT. The encoded protein is CASSRGVSTDTQYF.

V gene TRBV5-1 combines with J gene TRBJ1-1, with D perhaps TRBD1 (6 bases). Germline lookup yields CDR1 SGHRS and CDR2 YFSETQ. The CDR3 length is 13 residues. V gave up 3 bases and J gave up 4 bases, with 10 bases separating them. The CDR3 DNA sequence: TGCGCCAGCAGCTCGGGAGGGGGCACTGAAGCTTTCTTT. It specifies CASSSGGGTEAFF.

The chain's CDR3 is CASGSTGNMNTEAFF. In DNA form, the CDR3 reads TGCGCCAGCGGGTCAACGGGAAACATGAACACTGAAGCTTTCTTT. This chain connects TRBV5-1 to TRBJ1-1; no firm D call. The CDR3 loop spans 15 amino acids. Trimming pared 7 bases from V and 0 bases from J, leaving 16 bases between. Germline lookup yields CDR1 SGHRS and CDR2 YFSETQ.

The chain employs TRBV11-2 and TRBJ1-4; 9 bases line up with TRBD1. Per germline, CDR1 SGHAT and CDR2 FQNNGV. The V gene end was trimmed by 3 bases and the J gene end by 3 bases; junction bases not matched to a gene: 8. The CDR3 length is 17 residues. This CDR3 reads CASSFPKDRGANEKLFF. The CDR3 DNA sequence: TGTGCCAGCAGCTTTCCGAAGGACAGGGGAGCTAATGAAAAACTGTTTTTT.

This clone was observed a single time. V is TRBV5-1 and J is TRBJ1-1, with TRBD1 as a possible D gene (5 bases). This CDR3 contains 13 residues. Germline V CDR1 and CDR2: SGHRS, YFSETQ. V dropped 4 bases and J dropped 2 bases, with 9 bases sitting between them. The CDR3 DNA sequence: TGCGCCAGCAGCCGGGGGGGTAACACTGAAGCTTTCTTT. This gives the protein CASSRGGNTEAFF.

V and J are TRBV9 and TRBJ1-2; TRBD1 aligns across 8 bases. CDR3 length equals 14 residues. With 3 bases clipped from V and 5 bases from J, the junction kept 6 bases outside the gene matches. CDR1 is SGDLS and CDR2 is YYNGEE in the germline V gene. The CDR3 loop is CASSADRARYGYTF. CDR3 DNA sequence: TGTGCCAGCAGCGCGGACAGGGCTCGATATGGCTACACCTTC.

The chain is built from TRBV6-1 and TRBJ1-1; perhaps TRBD1 as D (6 bases). Germline V gene sequence: CDR1 MNHNS, CDR2 SASEGT. The CDR3 length is 15 residues. Trimming cost V 1 base and J 10 bases, with 19 bases left between them. The CDR3 sequence is CASSEEMRYREGAFF. CDR3 DNA sequence: TGTGCCAGCAGTGAAGAAATGAGGTACAGGGAGGGAGCTTTCTTT.

The CDR3 DNA reads TGTGCCAGCAGCTTGGGAGCTAGCGGGGGGTCCTACGAGCAGTACGTC. Its protein product is CASSLGASGGSYEQYV. The rearrangement uses TRBV5-8 and TRBJ2-7, with TRBD2 identical over 11 bases. CDR3 size: 16 residues. Germline V CDR1 and CDR2: SGHTS, YDEGEE. The junction had 3 bases not matched to a gene; V was cut back by 0 bases and J by 1 base.

V is TRBV9 and J is TRBJ2-3, with 9 bases that match TRBD1. There are 17 residues in the CDR3. After removal of 0 bases from V and 3 bases from J, the junction contained 8 bases not matched to a gene. Germline CDR1 and CDR2: SGDLS and YYNGEE. The CDR3 is CASSVGTGTGTTDTQYF. Written as DNA, the CDR3 is TGTGCCAGCAGCGTAGGGACCGGGACAGGGACAACAGATACGCAGTATTTT.

V and J are TRBV6-5 and TRBJ1-1; 10 bases are shared with TRBD1. CDR3 length equals 15 residues. In germline, CDR1 is MNHEY, CDR2 SVGAGI. Trimming cost V 5 bases and J 5 bases; bases outside gene matches: 8. This chain's CDR3 is CASSKRTGGGTEAFF. Written as DNA, the CDR3 is TGTGCCAGCAGTAAACGGACAGGGGGAGGAACTGAAGCTTTCTTT.

The chain employs TRBV20-1 and TRBJ1-3; maybe TRBD1 (5 bases). The germline V gene has CDR1 DFQATT and CDR2 SNEGSKA (reference sequence). V dropped 3 bases and J dropped 3 bases, with 6 bases sitting between them. This CDR3 region has 12 residues. CDR3 amino acids: CSASRGGNTIYF. CDR3 DNA sequence: TGCAGTGCTAGTAGGGGTGGAAACACCATATATTTT.

The rearrangement links TRBV6-5 to TRBJ1-2, with 10 bases fitting TRBD1. The CDR3 consists of 15 residues. V was clipped by 6 bases and J by 6 bases; unmatched bases: 10. Germline CDR1 MNHEY, CDR2 SVGAGI. The CDR3 is CASRPRPDRGDGYTF. CDR3 DNA: TGTGCCAGCAGACCCCGCCCGGACAGGGGGGATGGCTACACCTTC.

The CDR3 coding sequence is TGTGCCAGCAGCTATCGGGGGGGCACTGAAGCTTTCTTT. This encodes CASSYRGGTEAFF. The chain uses TRBV5-5 and TRBJ1-1; possible D gene TRBD1, 5 bases. The CDR3 covers 13 residues. V gave up 3 bases and J gave up 4 bases, with 10 bases separating them. The V gene's germline CDR1 is SGHKS and CDR2 YYEKEE (reference sequence).

This clone has more than one count but fewer than ten. This rearrangement joins TRBV11-2 to TRBJ2-5, with TRBD2 matching 7 bases. Unmatched junction bases numbered 7, after V lost 4 bases and J lost 5 bases. The CDR3 runs 14 residues. CDR1 and CDR2 (germline): SGHAT, FQNNGV. The CDR3 nucleotides read TGTGCCAGCAGCTCCACGGGGGGAGGGGAGACCCAGTACTTC. This translates into CASSSTGGGETQYF.

The chain couples TRBV19 to TRBJ2-3; tentatively, D is TRBD1 (6 bases). The length of the CDR3 is 13 residues. Trimming took off 5 bases at V and 5 bases at J, with 11 bases between the two ends. Germline CDR1 reads LNHDA; CDR2 reads SQIVND (reference sequence). The CDR3 DNA reads TGTGCCAGTAGTGCCATCAGGGGAGATACGCAGTATTTT. Its protein product is CASSAIRGDTQYF.

This chain uses TRBV5-1 with TRBJ2-3; 14 bases fit TRBD2. Germline CDR1 and CDR2: SGHRS and YFSETQ. CDR3 length: 17 residues. Germline trimming cut 4 bases from V and 9 bases from J; bases unmatched to any gene: 13. The CDR3 coding sequence is TGCGCCAGCAGCCCGAGCTTGACTAGCGGGGGGGCCGTGACGCAGTATTTT. Amino acid sequence: CASSPSLTSGGAVTQYF. Full variable domain (outside the CDR3, taken from reference TRBV5-1 and TRBJ2-3): KAGVTQTPRYLIKTRGQQVTLSCSPISGHRSVSWYQQTPGQGLQFLFEYFSETQRNKGNFPGRFSGRQFSNSRSEMNVSTLELGDSALYLCASSPSLTSGGAVTQYFGPGTRLTVL.

The chain has TRBV30 and TRBJ1-1; D gene unclear. Germline V CDR1 and CDR2: GTSNPN, SVGIG (reference sequence). The CDR3 is 12 amino acids. Between the trimmed V and J ends, which lost 2 bases and 11 bases, there was a span of 15 bases. Written as DNA, the CDR3 is TGTGCCTGGAGTACGACTAACGGGTGGGCTTTCTTT. Encoded protein: CAWSTTNGWAFF. Complete variable domain (other parts from reference TRBV30 and TRBJ1-1): SQTIHQWPATLVQPVGSPLSLECTVEGTSNPNLYWYRQAAGRGLQLLFYSVGIGQISSEVPQNLSASRPQDRQFILSSKKLLLSDSGFYLCAWSTTNGWAFFGQGTRLTVV.

A few counts support this clone. The rearrangement uses TRBV5-1 and TRBJ1-3, with 7 bases fitting TRBD1. Germline values: CDR1 SGHRS, CDR2 YFSETQ. The J segment lost 0 bases and the V segment lost 4 bases, leaving 4 bases of the junction unmatched. The CDR3 length is 15 residues. The CDR3 region has the DNA TGCGCCAGCAGCACAGGACAGGCCTCTGGAAACACCATATATTTT. Its protein is CASSTGQASGNTIYF.

This sequence joins TRBV4-2 and TRBJ2-5; 8 nucleotides line up with TRBD2. V was clipped by 0 bases and J by 1 base; unmatched bases: 10. Germline values: CDR1 LGHNA, CDR2 YNFKEQ. The length of the CDR3 is 18 residues. The CDR3: CASSQDGPRGGIQETQYF. CDR3 in DNA: TGTGCCAGCAGCCAAGACGGCCCCCGCGGGGGGATCCAAGAGACCCAGTACTTC.